This passage covers 22 T cell receptor beta chains from one sample sequenced in a study of human T cells and chemical hapten exposure. MiXCR, applied by TCRdb to the RACE reads, yields one record per CDR3 protein. This sample has around 200,000 distinct CDR3 sequences, with around 30% found just once. Time point noted: pre-sensitization, week 0. Stated treatment: therapeutic diphenylcyclopropenone sensitization with weekly scalp DPC. The sample here was whole blood, taken in connection with sensitization to the hapten diphenylcyclopropenone (DPC). The receptor set was obtained from a woman in her thirties with alopecia areata. Some clones in this sample may be carry-over from other donors' samples.

The rearrangement joins TRBV2 to TRBJ2-4; D is unclear. Trimming pared 4 bases from V and 0 bases from J, leaving 10 bases between. The CDR3 is 15 residues long. Germline CDR1 is SNHLY and CDR2 is FYNNEI. The CDR3 is CASSVDKLAKNIQYF. The CDR3 nucleotides read TGTGCCAGCAGTGTCGACAAATTAGCCAAAAACATTCAGTACTTC.

The sample holds a few counts of this clonotype. This sequence joins TRBV7-9 and TRBJ2-3; 9 nucleotides align to TRBD2. Trimming removed 3 bases from V and 4 bases from J; junction bases left unmatched: 8. The CDR3 extends over 16 amino acids. Germline assignment: CDR1 SEHNR and CDR2 FQNEAQ (reference sequence). The CDR3 region is CASSLILSGSSDTQYF. The CDR3 DNA sequence: TGTGCCAGCAGCTTGATTCTTAGCGGGAGCTCAGATACGCAGTATTTT.

CDR3 DNA: TGTGCAGGGGGAGGGGCGAGGGAGCAGTACTTC. It specifies CAGGGAREQYF. V is TRBV28 and J is TRBJ2-7; D possibly corresponds to TRBD2 (7 bases). Germline lookup yields CDR1 MDHEN and CDR2 SYDVKM. This CDR3 is 11 amino acids long.

V usage is TRBV12-3 or TRBV12-4 and J usage is TRBJ1-3, with D perhaps matching TRBD1 (6 bases). The CDR3 sequence is 19 residues long. V was trimmed by 4 bases and J by 0 bases, leaving 22 bases between them. The CDR3 coding sequence is TGTGCCAGCAGTTACGGGACGGGCCTACAGGGCCCCTCTGGAAACACCATATATTTT. Its translation is CASSYGTGLQGPSGNTIYF.

The rearrangement joins TRBV19 to TRBJ2-7; the D is unclear. The CDR3 contains 14 residues. V was clipped by 7 bases and J by 0 bases, with 13 bases between them. Germline V gene data show CDR1 as LNHDA and CDR2 as SQIVND (reference sequence). The CDR3 sequence is CASTMSGSSYEQYF. CDR3 sequence (DNA): TGTGCCAGTACCATGTCCGGTAGCTCCTACGAGCAGTACTTC.

This clonotype was observed a handful of times. The chain carries TRBV12-3 or TRBV12-4 and TRBJ1-4; D gene uncertain. The length of the CDR3 is 14 residues. V was cut by 1 base and J by 5 bases, with 8 bases left in between. This CDR3 reads CASSLGGQNEKLFF. As DNA, the CDR3 is TGTGCCAGCAGTTTAGGGGGTCAAAATGAAAAACTGTTTTTT.

This sequence joins TRBV5-1 and TRBJ2-7; a possible D gene is TRBD1 (5 bases). CDR1 is SGHRS and CDR2 is YFSETQ in the germline V gene. V dropped 0 bases and J dropped 2 bases, with 12 bases sitting between them. The CDR3 is 15 amino acids. The CDR3 nucleotides are TGCGCCAGCAGCTTGGAAGCAGGGCATCCCTACGAGCAGTACTTC. As protein: CASSLEAGHPYEQYF.

In its sample, this clonotype was seen a few times. The CDR3 nucleotides read TGTGCCAGCAGCTTGGTAGGGGTGGGAAATTCACCCCTCCACTTT. Translating it yields CASSLVGVGNSPLHF. The chain recombines TRBV5-4 with TRBJ1-6; D may be TRBD1 (5 bases). V was cut by 0 bases and J by 7 bases, with 11 bases left in between. Per germline, CDR1 SGHNT and CDR2 YYREEE (reference sequence). The CDR3 covers 15 residues. The full variable domain, in which reference TRBV5-4 and TRBJ1-6 provide the parts outside the CDR3, is ETGVTQSPTHLIKTRGQQVTLRCSSQSGHNTVSWYQQALGQGPQFIFQYYREEENGRGNFPPRFSGLQFPNYSSELNVNALELDDSALYLCASSLVGVGNSPLHFGNGTRLTVT.

The rearrangement links TRBV29-1 to TRBJ2-7, with 9 bases fitting TRBD1. After removal of 6 bases from V and 1 base from J, the junction contained 7 bases not matched to a gene. This CDR3 has 14 amino acids. Germline values: CDR1 SQVTM, CDR2 ANQGSEA. In nucleotides, the CDR3 is TGCAGCGTCGCCGGGACAGGGAGGTCCTACGAGCAGTACTTC. Amino acids: CSVAGTGRSYEQYF.

The rearrangement uses TRBV7-2 and TRBJ2-2; D may match TRBD1 or TRBD2 (5 bases each). Trimming cost V 0 bases and J 5 bases, with 10 bases left between them. Germline V lookup: CDR1 SGHTA, CDR2 FQGNSA. The CDR3 spans 15 residues. The CDR3 region has the DNA TGTGCCAGCAGCTTAGCGGGGTGGGGGACCGGGGAGCTGTTTTTT. Translation gives CASSLAGWGTGELFF. Supplemented by reference TRBV7-2 and TRBJ2-2, the full variable domain reads GAGVSQSPSNKVTEKGKDVELRCDPISGHTALYWYRQSLGQGLEFLIYFQGNSAPDKSGLPSDRFSAERTGGSVSTLTIQRTQQEDSAVYLCASSLAGWGTGELFFGEGSRLTVL.

The V call is TRBV4-3, the J call TRBJ2-7, with 11 nucleotides matching TRBD2. The CDR3 has 17 residues. The V and J ends lost 1 base and 6 bases, in that order; junction bases with no gene match: 11. The germline V gene encodes CDR1 LGHNA and CDR2 YSLEER. The chain's CDR3 is CASSQGTTSGRNREQYF. The CDR3 DNA sequence: TGCGCCAGCAGCCAAGGTACTACTAGCGGGAGAAATCGCGAGCAGTACTTC.

The table lists this clonotype with a few counts. The rearrangement uses TRBV20-1 and TRBJ2-1; TRBD2 aligns across 7 bases. There are 15 residues in the CDR3. CDR1 and CDR2 from the germline V gene are DFQATT and SNEGSKA (reference sequence). J was trimmed by 0 bases and V by 5 bases; bases with no gene match: 7. The CDR3 sequence is CSAELAGSSYNEQFF. CDR3 in DNA: TGCAGTGCTGAATTAGCGGGTTCCTCCTACAATGAGCAGTTCTTC.

This clonotype was seen only once. In nucleotides, the CDR3 is TGTGCCAGCAGCTTAGAACCGACTAGCGGGGGTCGGGAGCAGTACTTC. Protein: CASSLEPTSGGREQYF. J is TRBJ2-7 and V is TRBV7-2, with TRBD2 identical over 12 bases. CDR1 is SGHTA, CDR2 FQGNSA, per germline. V lost 1 base, J lost 7 bases, and 8 bases stayed unmatched. The CDR3 is made up of 16 amino acids.

DNA of the CDR3: TGCAGTGCGACCGGGACAGGGAACCCCCGAGGGCAGTACTTC. This translates into CSATGTGNPRGQYF. V gene TRBV20-1 combines with J gene TRBJ2-7; 9 bases agree with TRBD1. The CDR3 has 14 residues. The germline V gene has CDR1 DFQATT and CDR2 SNEGSKA (reference sequence). V was pared by 6 bases and J by 9 bases, with 15 bases of the junction left unmatched.

At least ten counts were recorded for this clonotype. At one of its ends the junction is not consistent with the germline gene, which may arise from a read error. The CDR3 region has the DNA TGTGCCAGCAGCTTAGTCTTACGCCCTGAGGCTTTCTTT. Translating gives CASSLVLRPEAFF. V and J are TRBV7-2 and TRBJ1-1; D gene uncertain. The length of the CDR3 is 13 residues. In germline, CDR1 is SGHTA, CDR2 FQGNSA.

V usage is TRBV10-2 and J usage is TRBJ2-7; no firm D call. The CDR3 extends over 16 amino acids. Trimming removed 6 bases from V and 0 bases from J, with 18 bases in between. Germline V gives CDR1 WSHSY, CDR2 SAAADI. The CDR3, as DNA: TGCGCCAGCAGAGGTCTCTTAGGCGGACGCTCCTACGAGCAGTACTTC. Residues: CASRGLLGGRSYEQYF.

This rearrangement joins TRBV5-4 to TRBJ1-1; 9 positions agree with TRBD1. CDR1 and CDR2 (germline): SGHNT, YYREEE (reference sequence). V shed 3 bases and J 2 bases; nucleotides not matched to a gene: 8. The CDR3 loop spans 16 amino acids. The CDR3 is CASSSLGQGKNTEAFF. The CDR3, as DNA: TGTGCCAGCAGCTCCCTCGGACAGGGGAAAAACACTGAAGCTTTCTTT. The full variable domain, its missing parts supplied by reference TRBV5-4 and TRBJ1-1, is ETGVTQSPTHLIKTRGQQVTLRCSSQSGHNTVSWYQQALGQGPQFIFQYYREEENGRGNFPPRFSGLQFPNYSSELNVNALELDDSALYLCASSSLGQGKNTEAFFGQGTRLTVV.

There are a few counts of this clonotype. The J gene is TRBJ2-5, the V gene TRBV15; 12 positions match TRBD2. V was clipped by 3 bases and J by 4 bases; unmatched bases: 3. The CDR3 spans 15 residues. Germline loops: CDR1 LNHNV, CDR2 YYDKDF (reference sequence). In DNA form, the CDR3 reads TGTGCCACCAGCAGGCCTAGCGGGAGGGGAGAGACCCAGTACTTC. The encoded protein is CATSRPSGRGETQYF.

The rearrangement uses TRBV2 and TRBJ1-1; no reliable D call. V was shortened by 4 bases and J by 0 bases, with 6 bases between the two germline ends. CDR1 is SNHLY and CDR2 is FYNNEI in the germline V gene. CDR3 length: 13 residues. In DNA, the CDR3 is TGTGCCAGCAGTGGGTGGGTGAACACTGAAGCTTTCTTT. This sequence encodes CASSGWVNTEAFF.

Only a few counts were recorded for this clonotype. The chain joins TRBV29-1 to TRBJ1-2; possible D gene TRBD1, 6 bases. Per the germline V gene, CDR1 is SQVTM and CDR2 is ANQGSEA. The ends were cut back, 3 bases at V and 8 bases at J, with 10 bases in the middle. The CDR3 spans 11 residues. CDR3 coding DNA: TGCAGCGTTGAGATCAGGGGAGGCTACACCTTC. This codes for CSVEIRGGYTF.

The rearrangement links TRBV6-6 to TRBJ1-1; D gene uncertain. Trimming removed 0 bases at V and 6 bases at J, with 8 bases between. CDR1 is MNHNY and CDR2 is SVGAGI in the germline V gene (reference sequence). This CDR3 contains 13 residues. The CDR3 loop is CASSYSRVSEAFF. As DNA, the CDR3 is TGTGCCAGCAGTTACTCCCGGGTTTCTGAAGCTTTCTTT.

In its sample, this clonotype was seen many times. J is TRBJ2-7 and V is TRBV5-1; D perhaps matches TRBD1 (6 bases). CDR1 is SGHRS, CDR2 YFSETQ, per germline. The CDR3 runs 13 residues. V was trimmed by 3 bases and J by 2 bases, leaving 9 bases between them. The CDR3 coding sequence is TGCGCCAGCAGCTGGGACAAGACCTACGAGCAGTACTTC. Translated, it gives CASSWDKTYEQYF.